The table lists the clone carrying this TCR beta chain with many counts. The record originates from a study of human T cells and chemical hapten exposure. Background on the study: The study traced per-sample TCR yield variation mainly to small differences in pooled library volumes.

Documented time point: patch test 1, 2 weeks after DPC sensitization. Specified treatment: therapeutic diphenylcyclopropenone sensitization with weekly scalp DPC. TCRdb redid the calling of the RACE reads with MiXCR, one entry per CDR3 protein. The top ten hold around 3.2% of the sample, which has 75,000 to 90,000 distinct CDR3 sequences, 12% seen once. The clonotype originates from a woman aged 60 to 75 with alopecia areata. Some clones in this sample may be carry-over from other donors' samples. This specimen consisted of whole blood, obtained in connection with sensitization to the hapten diphenylcyclopropenone (DPC).

The CDR3, as DNA: TGTGCCTGGAGACAGGGTAGGACCGGGGAGCTGTTTTTT. It is translated as CAWRQGRTGELFF. V and J are TRBV30 and TRBJ2-2; tentative D call: TRBD1 (6 bases). Germline V gives CDR1 GTSNPN, CDR2 SVGIG (reference sequence). The CDR3 covers 13 residues. The V end was cut by 3 bases, the J end by 5 bases, with 10 bases between.